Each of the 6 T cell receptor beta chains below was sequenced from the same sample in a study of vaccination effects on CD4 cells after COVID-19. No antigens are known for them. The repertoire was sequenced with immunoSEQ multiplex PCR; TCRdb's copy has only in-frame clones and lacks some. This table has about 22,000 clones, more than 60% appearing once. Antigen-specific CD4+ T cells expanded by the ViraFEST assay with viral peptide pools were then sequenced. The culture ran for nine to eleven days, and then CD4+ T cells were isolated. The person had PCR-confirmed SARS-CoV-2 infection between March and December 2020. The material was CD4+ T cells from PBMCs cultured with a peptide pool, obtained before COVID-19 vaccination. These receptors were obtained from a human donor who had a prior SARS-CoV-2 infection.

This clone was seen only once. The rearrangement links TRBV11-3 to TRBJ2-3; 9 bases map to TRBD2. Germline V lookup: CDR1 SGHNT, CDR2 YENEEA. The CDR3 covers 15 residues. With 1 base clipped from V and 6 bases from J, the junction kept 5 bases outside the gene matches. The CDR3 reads CASSLGGGASDTQYF. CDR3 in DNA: TGTGCCAGCAGCTTAGGCGGGGGGGCATCCGATACGCAGTATTTT. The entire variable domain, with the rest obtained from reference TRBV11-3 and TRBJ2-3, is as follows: EAGVVQSPRYKIIEKKQPVAFWCNPISGHNTLYWYLQNLGQGPELLIRYENEEAVDDSQLPKDRFSAERLKGVDSTLKIQPAELGDSAVYLCASSLGGGASDTQYFGPGTRLTVL.

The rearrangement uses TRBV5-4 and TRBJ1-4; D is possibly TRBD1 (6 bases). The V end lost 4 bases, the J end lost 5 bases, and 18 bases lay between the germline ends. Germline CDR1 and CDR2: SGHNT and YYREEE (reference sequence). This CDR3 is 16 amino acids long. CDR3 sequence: CASSRVEGGGNEKLFF. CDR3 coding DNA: TGTGCCAGCAGCCGAGTTGAAGGGGGGGGAAATGAAAAACTGTTTTTT.

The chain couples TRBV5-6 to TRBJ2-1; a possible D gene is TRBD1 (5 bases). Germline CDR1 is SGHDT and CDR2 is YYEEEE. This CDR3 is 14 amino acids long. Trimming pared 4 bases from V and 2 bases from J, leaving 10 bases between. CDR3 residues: CASSPGFAYNEQFF. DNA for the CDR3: TGTGCCAGCAGCCCAGGGTTCGCCTACAATGAGCAGTTCTTC.

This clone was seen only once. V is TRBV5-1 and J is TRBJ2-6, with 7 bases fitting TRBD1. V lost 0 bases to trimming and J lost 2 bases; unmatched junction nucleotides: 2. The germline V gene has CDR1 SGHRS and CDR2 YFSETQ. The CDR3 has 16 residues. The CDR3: CASSLGQGAGANVLTF. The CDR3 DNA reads TGCGCCAGCAGCTTGGGCCAGGGGGCTGGGGCCAACGTCCTGACTTTC.

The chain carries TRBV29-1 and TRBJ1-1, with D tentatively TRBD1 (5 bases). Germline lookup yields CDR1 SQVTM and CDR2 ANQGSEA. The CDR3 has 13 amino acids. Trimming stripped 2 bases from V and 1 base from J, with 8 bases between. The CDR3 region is CSVERQQNTEAFF. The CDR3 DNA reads TGCAGCGTTGAAAGACAGCAGAACACTGAAGCTTTCTTT.

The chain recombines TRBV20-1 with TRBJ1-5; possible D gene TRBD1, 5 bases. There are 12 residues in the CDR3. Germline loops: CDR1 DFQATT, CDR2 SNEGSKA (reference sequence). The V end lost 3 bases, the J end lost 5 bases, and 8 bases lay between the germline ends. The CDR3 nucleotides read TGCAGTGCTAGTAAAGGGGATCAGCCCCAGCATTTT. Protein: CSASKGDQPQHF.